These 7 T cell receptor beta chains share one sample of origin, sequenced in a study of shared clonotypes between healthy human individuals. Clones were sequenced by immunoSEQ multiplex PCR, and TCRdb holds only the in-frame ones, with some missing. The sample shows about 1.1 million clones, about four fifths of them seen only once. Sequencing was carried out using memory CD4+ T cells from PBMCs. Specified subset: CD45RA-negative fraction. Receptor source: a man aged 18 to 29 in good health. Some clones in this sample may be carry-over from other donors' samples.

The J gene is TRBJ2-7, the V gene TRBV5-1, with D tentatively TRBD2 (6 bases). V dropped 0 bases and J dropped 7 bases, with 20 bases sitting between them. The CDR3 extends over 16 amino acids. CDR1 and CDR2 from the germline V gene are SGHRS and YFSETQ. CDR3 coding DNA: TGCGCCAGCAGCTTGGAGTCGGGACCCCCTGCGGGAGAGCAGTACTTC. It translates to CASSLESGPPAGEQYF.

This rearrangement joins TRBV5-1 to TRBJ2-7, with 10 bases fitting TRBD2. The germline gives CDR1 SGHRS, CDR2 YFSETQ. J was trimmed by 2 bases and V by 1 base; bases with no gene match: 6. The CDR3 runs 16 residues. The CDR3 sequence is CASSLSLAGVTYEQYF. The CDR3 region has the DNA TGCGCCAGCAGCTTGAGTCTAGCGGGAGTTACCTACGAGCAGTACTTC.

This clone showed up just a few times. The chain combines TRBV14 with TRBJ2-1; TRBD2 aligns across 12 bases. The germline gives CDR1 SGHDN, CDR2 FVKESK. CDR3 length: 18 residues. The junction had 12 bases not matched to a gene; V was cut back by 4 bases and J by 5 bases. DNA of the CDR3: TGTGCCAGCAGCCCTAGTGCTAGCGGGAGGGCCATGAACAATGAGCAGTTCTTC. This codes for CASSPSASGRAMNNEQFF.

CDR3 sequence: CASSQAKARFGLSSYNEQFF. The CDR3 nucleotides read TGCGCCAGCAGCCAAGCCAAAGCAAGGTTTGGGTTAAGCTCCTACAATGAGCAGTTCTTC. The gene calls are TRBV4-3 and TRBJ2-1; D uncertain. This CDR3 contains 20 residues. V was clipped by 1 base and J by 0 bases, with 22 bases between them. CDR1 is LGHNA, CDR2 YSLEER, per germline.

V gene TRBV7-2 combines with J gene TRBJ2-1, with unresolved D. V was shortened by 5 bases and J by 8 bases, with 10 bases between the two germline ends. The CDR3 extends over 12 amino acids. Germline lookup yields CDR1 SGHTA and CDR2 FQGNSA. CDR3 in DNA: TGTGCCAGCAGCCTCTTAGGTTATGAGCAGTTCTTC. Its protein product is CASSLLGYEQFF.

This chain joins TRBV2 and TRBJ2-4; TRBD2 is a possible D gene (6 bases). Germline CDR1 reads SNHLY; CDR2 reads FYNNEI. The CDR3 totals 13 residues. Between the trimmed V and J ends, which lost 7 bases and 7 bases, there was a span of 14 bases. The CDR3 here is CASKPGAGNIQYF. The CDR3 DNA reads TGTGCCAGCAAGCCGGGAGCGGGTAACATTCAGTACTTC.

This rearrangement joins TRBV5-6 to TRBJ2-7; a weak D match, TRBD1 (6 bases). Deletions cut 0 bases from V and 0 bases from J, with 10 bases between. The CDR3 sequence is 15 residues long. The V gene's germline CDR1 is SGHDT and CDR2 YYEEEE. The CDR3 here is CASSLGVGGSYEQYF. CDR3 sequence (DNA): TGTGCCAGCAGCTTGGGGGTAGGGGGCTCCTACGAGCAGTACTTC.